This T cell receptor beta chain was identified during a study of PD-1 blockade in classical Hodgkin lymphoma (dated by TCRdb to the early 2020s). In terms of the full investigation: Nivolumab dosing was 3 mg/kg intravenously every 2 weeks, continuing until either disease progression or unacceptable toxicity. A peripheral blood immune signature of response to PD-1 blockade in classical Hodgkin lymphoma was defined using TCR beta sequencing and CyTOF.

As concerns this clone: It lacks a known antigen. Base qualities are not recorded, but no much larger clone differs from it by a single base.

The Qiagen DNeasy kit was used to extract genomic DNA both from unsorted PBMCs and from the negatively selected CD4+ and CD8+ fractions. TCR beta CDR3 regions were amplified by immunoSEQ multiplex PCR using primers annealing to V and J segments. Amplification bias was minimized using a synthetic immune receptor repertoire, and residual bias was removed computationally after sequencing. From the authors' description of their analysis: Custom Python scripts were used to quantify repertoire diversity as the Shannon entropy index. The unsorted, CD4+ and CD8+ repertoires were each analyzed separately, with the exception of combined analyses, where CD4+ and CD8+ sequences were merged in silico. Clonal expansion was defined as a frequency increase of at least 2-fold after treatment compared with C1D1, and clones undetected at baseline were assigned a pseudocount of 0.5. Clones with 0 or 1 copy at C1D1 were classified as singleton clones, and clones with 2 or more copies were classified as non-singleton clones. Clones expanded in unsorted samples were assigned a CD4+, CD8+ or unknown annotation through matching of protein sequences in sorted samples from the same patient. Diversity changes from C1D1 to C4D1 were tested in paired samples using Wilcoxon tests. In its TCRdb copy, this immuneACCESS table keeps in-frame sequences only and misses some clones. Where compared with another copy, unresolved V genes explain less than half of these, and the others have no known cause. For V, J and clone size, that table is used; D and trimming come from the DNA. This sample lists over 15,000 clones; approximately 80% were detected once. Of the sample, under 25% is held by the ten largest clones.

On the study overall, not on this receptor specifically: The study was restricted to a single clinical trial cohort, and the causes of repertoire differences, possibly disease activity or prior therapy, were left undefined. Patients starting nivolumab less than 1 year after ASCT had lower diversity and were excluded from later analyses to avoid confounding by immune reconstitution. CD4+ but not CD8+ TCR diversity rose significantly by C4D1 (p=0.0027 vs p=0.16), most apparent in complete responders (p=0.02). Trial patients achieving complete response had baseline diversity similar to newly diagnosed patients, whereas partial responders and progressors had significantly lower diversity. Baseline TCR diversity was reported to be lower in newly diagnosed patients than in healthy donors and to be lower still in relapsed/refractory patients.

As encoded in the germline V gene, CDR1 is SGHDT while CDR2 is YYEEEE. Relative to germline, V is missing 4 bases and J is missing 10 bases, with 10 bases of the junction outside any gene match. Counted from cysteine to phenylalanine, this CDR3 has 14 amino acids. This entry keeps only the CDR3 DNA: 42 bases, framed from base 1. Explained via the paper, the time point label denotes: cycle 4 day 1 (C4D1), after more than 5 weeks of nivolumab. Every trial patient had relapsed following autologous stem cell transplantation, and prior brentuximab vedotin exposure was what differed among cohorts A, B and C. A total of fewer than 65 patients with relapsed/refractory classical Hodgkin lymphoma made up the trial cohort, and each patient's best overall response was complete response, partial response or progressive disease. In the multi-cohort phase II CheckMate 205 trial, trial patients received single-agent nivolumab. An independent review committee assessed best overall response using the 2007 International Working Group response criteria. Trial PBMCs were obtained immediately prior to nivolumab initiation (C1D1) and on therapy at cycle 2 day 1 and cycle 4 day 1. Peripheral blood was collected in 8 mL Vacutainer Cell Preparation Tubes, from which PBMCs were isolated by centrifugation and then cryopreserved.

This sequence originates from a human donor with classical Hodgkin lymphoma. The sequencing used peripheral blood mononuclear cells (PBMCs), collected before the fourth cycle of nivolumab. Rearrangement joined TRBV5-6 to TRBJ2-2, and 7 junction bases match TRBD1. The nucleotides read TGTGCCAGCAGCACGGGACAGTCCCTCCCGGAGCTGTTTTTT. This codes for CASSTGQSLPELFF.